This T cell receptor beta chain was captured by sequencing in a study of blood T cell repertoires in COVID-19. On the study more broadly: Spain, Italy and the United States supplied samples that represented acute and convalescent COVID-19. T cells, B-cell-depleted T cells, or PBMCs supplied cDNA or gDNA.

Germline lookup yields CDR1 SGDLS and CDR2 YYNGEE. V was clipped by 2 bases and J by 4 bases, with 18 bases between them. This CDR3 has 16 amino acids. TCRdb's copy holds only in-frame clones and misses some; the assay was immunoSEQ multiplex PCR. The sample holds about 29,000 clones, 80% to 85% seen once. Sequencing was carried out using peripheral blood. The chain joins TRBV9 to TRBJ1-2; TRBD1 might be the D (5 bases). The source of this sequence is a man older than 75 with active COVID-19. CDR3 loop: CASSVGTGGGPYGYTF. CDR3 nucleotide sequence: TGTGCCAGCAGCGTCGGGACTGGTGGGGGACCCTATGGCTACACCTTC.